This T cell receptor beta chain was captured in a study of T cell clones after liver transplantation. Background on the study: Without induction therapy, subjects received standard immunosuppression until 12-24 months post-transplant. Tolerance: complete withdrawal held at least one year, liver enzymes staying within twice normal. Study conclusions and caveats: The donor-reactive repertoire was only partly measurable in a couple of subjects, lacking donor cells. Graft donor-reactive T cells possibly entered the graft instead of undergoing deletion.

Note on this clone: The antigen is undetermined. One junction end disagrees with the germline gene, perhaps due to a read error.

The CDR3 sequence is 14 residues long. Per germline, CDR1 SGHNT and CDR2 YYREEE (reference sequence). TCRdb's copy holds only in-frame clones and misses some; the assay was immunoSEQ multiplex PCR. The data show around 43,000 clones, 85% to 90% seen once. The material sequenced was CD4+ T cells from blood, taken 24 months after liver transplant. The J gene is TRBJ1-3, the V gene TRBV5-4; D uncertain. The TCR originated in a human patient who received a liver transplant. The graft donor may account for some of the T cells. CDR3 amino acids: CASSLDRSGNTIYF. The CDR3 nucleotides read TGTGCCAGCAGTTTGGACCGCTCTGGAAACACCATATATTTT. The full variable domain, in which reference TRBV5-4 and TRBJ1-3 provide the parts outside the CDR3, is ETGVTQSPTHLIKTRGQQVTLRCSSQSGHNTVSWYQQALGQGPQFIFQYYREEENGRGNFPPRFSGLQFPNYSSELNVNALELDDSALYLCASSLDRSGNTIYFGEGSWLTVV.